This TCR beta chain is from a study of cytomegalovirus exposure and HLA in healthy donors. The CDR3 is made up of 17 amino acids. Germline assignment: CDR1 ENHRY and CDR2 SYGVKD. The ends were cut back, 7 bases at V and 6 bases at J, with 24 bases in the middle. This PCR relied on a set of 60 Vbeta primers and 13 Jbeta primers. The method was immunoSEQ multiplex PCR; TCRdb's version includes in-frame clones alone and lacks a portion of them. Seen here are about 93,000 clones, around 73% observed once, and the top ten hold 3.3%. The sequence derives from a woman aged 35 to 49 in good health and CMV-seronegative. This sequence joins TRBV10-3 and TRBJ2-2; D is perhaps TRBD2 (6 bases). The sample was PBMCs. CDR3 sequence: CAIKRGGDSGVAGELFF. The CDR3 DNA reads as TGTGCCATCAAGCGAGGAGGGGATAGTGGGGTCGCCGGGGAGCTGTTTTTT.